These 16 T cell receptor beta chains were sequenced from one sample in a study of T cell responses to AZD1222 COVID-19 vaccine. Here immunoSEQ multiplex PCR was the method, and the copy in TCRdb shows in-frame clones only, minus some. The sample yields approximately 150,000 clones, just over 90% seen once. This specimen consisted of peripheral blood, obtained 28 days after the second AZD1222 dose. Source of these receptors: an adult who received the AZD1222 COVID-19 vaccine.

This chain joins TRBV5-5 and TRBJ1-1, with D perhaps TRBD1 (5 bases). V lost 5 bases and J 2 bases, leaving 10 bases between the germline ends. CDR3 size: 13 residues. Per the germline V gene, CDR1 is SGHKS and CDR2 is YYEKEE (reference sequence). The CDR3 reads CASRGTLNTEAFF. DNA of the CDR3: TGTGCCAGCAGGGGGACCCTCAACACTGAAGCTTTCTTT.

V gene TRBV5-4 combines with J gene TRBJ1-1; no clear D. Deletions cut 4 bases from V and 0 bases from J, with 10 bases between. This CDR3 has 14 amino acids. The V gene's germline CDR1 is SGHNT and CDR2 YYREEE (reference sequence). The CDR3 sequence: CASSPQSMNTEAFF. The CDR3 nucleotides read TGTGCCAGCAGCCCGCAATCGATGAACACTGAAGCTTTCTTT.

V and J are TRBV19 and TRBJ1-2; D is uncertain. In germline, CDR1 is LNHDA, CDR2 SQIVND (reference sequence). CDR3 length: 13 amino acids. V was pared by 4 bases and J by 6 bases, with 12 bases between. CDR3 sequence reads: CASSSGLQHGYTF. CDR3 in DNA: TGTGCCAGTAGTAGCGGACTTCAGCATGGCTACACCTTC.

This chain connects TRBV5-1 to TRBJ1-2; tentative D call: TRBD1 (5 bases). There are 13 residues in the CDR3. In germline, CDR1 is SGHRS, CDR2 YFSETQ. V shed 0 bases and J shed 3 bases, with 6 bases lying between them. The CDR3 region is CASSLDRYYGYTF. The CDR3 DNA is TGCGCCAGCAGCTTGGACAGGTACTATGGCTACACCTTC.

This rearrangement joins TRBV2 to TRBJ1-1; tentatively, D is TRBD1 (5 bases). Germline assignment: CDR1 SNHLY and CDR2 FYNNEI. The CDR3 consists of 15 residues. V shed 6 bases and J shed 0 bases, with 14 bases lying between them. CDR3 nucleotide sequence: TGTGCCAGCAGACGGGAGGACAACATGAACACTGAAGCTTTCTTT. Protein product: CASRREDNMNTEAFF.

About this clone itself: Mismatch with germline at one junction end may stem from a read error. The chain couples TRBV6-1 to TRBJ1-1; D gene ambiguous. CDR1 and CDR2 (germline): MNHNS, SASEGT. The CDR3 length is 11 residues. CDR3 protein: CASSEYTPAAF. In nucleotides, the CDR3 is TGTGCCAGCAGTGAATATACCCCCGCGGCCTTT.

The V call is TRBV16, the J call TRBJ1-1; D not resolved. The CDR3 sequence is 12 residues long. The germline gives CDR1 KGHSY, CDR2 FQNENV. Trimming removed 4 bases at V and 4 bases at J, with 7 bases between. The CDR3 region is CASSLRGTEAFF. In DNA, the CDR3 is TGTGCCAGCAGCCTCCGCGGCACTGAAGCTTTCTTT.

This chain links TRBV9 with TRBJ2-3; 9 bases match TRBD2. The CDR3 consists of 16 residues. Germline CDR1 and CDR2: SGDLS and YYNGEE. The ends lost 4 bases at V and 5 bases at J; junction bases unmatched: 11. For the CDR3, the DNA is TGTGCCAGCAGCCTCCCCAGTGCGGGGGGGCAAGATACGCAGTATTTT. This sequence encodes CASSLPSAGGQDTQYF. Full variable domain (remainder filled in from reference TRBV9 and TRBJ2-3): DSGVTQTPKHLITATGQRVTLRCSPRSGDLSVYWYQQSLDQGLQFLIQYYNGEERAKGNILERFSAQQFPDLHSELNLSSLELGDSALYFCASSLPSAGGQDTQYFGPGTRLTVL.

The gene calls are TRBV7-8 and TRBJ2-1, with 7 nucleotides matching TRBD2. Germline loops: CDR1 SGHVS, CDR2 FQNEAQ. The CDR3 length is 15 residues. Trimming removed 1 base from V and 2 bases from J; junction bases left unmatched: 2. The CDR3 region is CASSLVAGPYNEQFF. CDR3 bases: TGTGCCAGCAGCTTAGTAGCGGGCCCCTACAATGAGCAGTTCTTC.

This chain connects TRBV7-2 to TRBJ2-3, with D perhaps matching TRBD2 (6 bases). Germline loops: CDR1 SGHTA, CDR2 FQGNSA. The V end was cut by 4 bases, the J end by 2 bases, with 10 bases between. The length of the CDR3 is 14 residues. CDR3 sequence (DNA): TGTGCCAGCAGCTCAGGGACTTTCACAGATACGCAGTATTTT. Translated, it gives CASSSGTFTDTQYF.

V gene TRBV6-5 combines with J gene TRBJ2-7; 9 nucleotides line up with TRBD1. With V trimmed by 0 bases and J by 6 bases, 6 bases remained unmatched. Germline values: CDR1 MNHEY, CDR2 SVGAGI. The CDR3 has 15 residues. The chain's CDR3 is CASSYSRTGASEQYF. In nucleotides, the CDR3 is TGTGCCAGCAGTTACTCCCGGACAGGGGCGTCCGAGCAGTACTTC.

This sequence joins TRBV5-1 and TRBJ1-3; possibly TRBD1 for D (5 bases). V was pared by 7 bases and J by 4 bases, with 12 bases between. Germline loops: CDR1 SGHRS, CDR2 YFSETQ. The CDR3 has 13 residues. The CDR3 here is CASYPGNGNTIYF. DNA of the CDR3: TGCGCCAGCTACCCAGGGAACGGAAACACCATATATTTT. Based on the CDR3 plus reference TRBV5-1 and TRBJ1-3, the full variable domain is KAGVTQTPRYLIKTRGQQVTLSCSPISGHRSVSWYQQTPGQGLQFLFEYFSETQRNKGNFPGRFSGRQFSNSRSEMNVSTLELGDSALYLCASYPGNGNTIYFGEGSWLTVV.

This clone was counted once. The rearrangement joins TRBV18 to TRBJ2-7; the match to TRBD1 covers 7 bases. The ends lost 3 bases at V and 5 bases at J; junction bases unmatched: 4. This CDR3 spans 13 amino acids. Germline CDR1 KGHSH, CDR2 LQKENI. CDR3 region: CASSPTGLDEQYF. CDR3 DNA: TGTGCCAGCTCACCGACAGGGTTGGACGAGCAGTACTTC.

The gene calls are TRBV29-1 and TRBJ1-2; TRBD1 matches 9 bases. Germline loops: CDR1 SQVTM, CDR2 ANQGSEA. This CDR3 comprises 13 residues. V shed 7 bases, J shed 8 bases, and the junction held 11 bases outside the gene matches. The CDR3 DNA follows: TGCAGCGGAGAAACACAGGGGGCGGGAGGCTACACCTTC. Protein product: CSGETQGAGGYTF.

The chain combines TRBV2 with TRBJ1-2, with TRBD1 matching over 9 bases. CDR1 SNHLY and CDR2 FYNNEI come from the germline V gene. J was trimmed by 7 bases and V by 2 bases; bases with no gene match: 5. The CDR3 runs 14 residues. The CDR3 is CASSERRTGVGYTF. The DNA of the CDR3 is TGTGCCAGCAGTGAAAGGCGGACAGGGGTTGGCTACACCTTC.

The chain is built from TRBV12-3 or TRBV12-4 and TRBJ2-2; unclear D gene. V dropped 6 bases and J dropped 0 bases, with 5 bases sitting between them. The CDR3 consists of 13 residues. The CDR3 loop reads CASRPSNTGELFF. The CDR3 DNA reads TGTGCCAGCAGGCCCTCGAACACCGGGGAGCTGTTTTTT.